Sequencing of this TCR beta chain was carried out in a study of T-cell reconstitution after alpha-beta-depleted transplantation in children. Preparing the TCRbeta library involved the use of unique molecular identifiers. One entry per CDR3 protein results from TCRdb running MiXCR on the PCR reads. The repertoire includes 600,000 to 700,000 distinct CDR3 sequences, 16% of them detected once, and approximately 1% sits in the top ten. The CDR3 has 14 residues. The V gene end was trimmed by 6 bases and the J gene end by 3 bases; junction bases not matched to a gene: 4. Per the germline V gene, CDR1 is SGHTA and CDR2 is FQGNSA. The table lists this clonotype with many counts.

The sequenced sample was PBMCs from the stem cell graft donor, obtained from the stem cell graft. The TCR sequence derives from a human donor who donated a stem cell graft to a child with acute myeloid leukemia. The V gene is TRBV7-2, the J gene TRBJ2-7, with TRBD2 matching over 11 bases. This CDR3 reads CASSRLAGGYEQYF. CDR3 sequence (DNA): TGTGCCAGCAGTCGTCTAGCGGGGGGCTACGAGCAGTACTTC.